The 12 T cell receptor beta chains reported below all come from one sample, sequenced in a study of cytomegalovirus exposure and HLA in healthy donors. Primers for the PCR totalled 60 Vbeta and 13 Jbeta. TCRdb keeps only in-frame clones here, not all; method: immunoSEQ multiplex PCR. The table lists over 150,000 clones, roughly 80% of them singletons. The source material was PBMCs. These receptors originate from a woman aged 45-60 years in good health and CMV-seronegative.

This clone was seen just once. This chain uses TRBV10-3 with TRBJ2-5; 11 bases match TRBD2. J lost 3 bases, V lost 4 bases, and 1 base had no gene match. The CDR3 totals 14 residues. CDR1 is ENHRY, CDR2 SYGVKD, per germline. The CDR3 loop reads CAISVTSGEETQYF. CDR3 coding DNA: TGTGCCATCAGTGTGACTAGCGGGGAAGAGACCCAGTACTTC.

This clone was picked up one time. This chain links TRBV7-9 with TRBJ2-7; possible D gene TRBD2, 7 bases. Trimming pared 8 bases from V and 6 bases from J, leaving 11 bases between. Germline V gene data show CDR1 as SEHNR and CDR2 as FQNEAQ (reference sequence). There are 11 residues in the CDR3. For the CDR3, the DNA is TGTGCCAGCGGGGGGGGCCTCGAGCAGTACTTC. Protein sequence: CASGGGLEQYF.

The rearrangement uses TRBV28 and TRBJ2-5, with 9 bases that match TRBD2. Germline V gives CDR1 MDHEN, CDR2 SYDVKM. This CDR3 is 16 amino acids long. V shed 7 bases and J 5 bases; nucleotides not matched to a gene: 14. The CDR3 loop reads CASKISGRGSRETQYF. In nucleotides, the CDR3 is TGTGCCAGCAAAATTAGCGGGAGAGGGAGTCGGGAGACCCAGTACTTC.

To note about this clone: A read error may account for a junction end that differs from germline. The V gene is TRBV15, the J gene TRBJ2-7; D unresolved. The CDR3 loop spans 13 amino acids. Germline lookup yields CDR1 LNHNV and CDR2 YYDKDF (reference sequence). The CDR3 DNA reads TGTGCCACCAGCAGAGATATTATAACGGCGGCAAACTTC. Its protein product is CATSRDIITAANF. The whole variable domain, filled in from reference TRBV15 and TRBJ2-7, reads DAMVIQNPRYQVTQFGKPVTLSCSQTLNHNVMYWYQQKSSQAPKLLFHYYDKDFNNEADTPDNFQSRRPNTSFCFLDIRSPGLGDTAMYLCATSRDIITAANFGPGTRLTVT.

The chain joins TRBV28 to TRBJ2-5, with 10 bases that match TRBD2. The J call is in doubt because the DNA end fits TRBJ2-7 better. The CDR3 extends over 14 amino acids. Germline loops: CDR1 MDHEN, CDR2 SYDVKM. CDR3 sequence: CASRELAGTYEQYF. The CDR3 region has the DNA TGTGCCAGCAGGGAACTAGCGGGAACCTACGAGCAGTACTTC.

The chain joins TRBV7-8 to TRBJ2-7; tentative D call: TRBD1 (6 bases). Germline loops: CDR1 SGHVS, CDR2 FQNEAQ. V lost 5 bases, J lost 2 bases, and 16 bases lay in between. The CDR3 is 15 amino acids. The DNA for the CDR3 is TGTGCCAGCAGCATGACCCGGACAGAGACCTACGAGCAGTACTTC. This gives the protein CASSMTRTETYEQYF. Full variable domain (outside the CDR3, taken from reference TRBV7-8 and TRBJ2-7): GAGVSQSPRYKVAKRGQDVALRCDPISGHVSLFWYQQALGQGPEFLTYFQNEAQLDKSGLPSDRFFAERPEGSVSTLKIQRTQQEDSAVYLCASSMTRTETYEQYFGPGTRLTVT.

The rearrangement uses TRBV27 and TRBJ2-1; 14 bases align to TRBD2. This CDR3 is 17 amino acids long. From germline, CDR1 is MNHEY and CDR2 SMNVEV (reference sequence). After removal of 5 bases from V and 6 bases from J, the junction contained 9 bases not matched to a gene. The CDR3, as DNA: TGTGCCAGCAGTCCACTGACTAGCGGGAGGGCTGGCAATGAGCAGTTCTTC. Amino acid sequence: CASSPLTSGRAGNEQFF.

J is TRBJ2-5 and V is TRBV9, with D hard to call. Germline lookup yields CDR1 SGDLS and CDR2 YYNGEE. The CDR3 is 12 residues long. V dropped 3 bases and J dropped 4 bases, with 7 bases sitting between them. Here the CDR3 reads CASSATGETQYF. DNA for the CDR3: TGTGCCAGCAGCGCCACCGGAGAGACCCAGTACTTC.

The chain recombines TRBV10-1 with TRBJ2-2; D is perhaps TRBD1 (6 bases). The CDR3 length is 12 residues. From germline, CDR1 is WNHNN and CDR2 SYGVQD (reference sequence). With 8 bases removed from V and 8 bases from J, the gap between germline ends came to 12 bases. Written as DNA, the CDR3 is TGCGCCAGCCAGGGGATTTTAGGGGAGCTGTTTTTT. It codes for CASQGILGELFF.

This chain joins TRBV10-1 and TRBJ2-1; D ambiguous. The CDR3 runs to 14 residues. Germline lookup yields CDR1 WNHNN and CDR2 SYGVQD (reference sequence). The germline V and J ends were trimmed by 0 bases and 2 bases, with 5 bases remaining between them. The CDR3 region is CASSESSAYNEQFF. In DNA form, the CDR3 reads TGCGCCAGCAGTGAGTCTAGTGCCTACAATGAGCAGTTCTTC.

The chain uses TRBV11-2 and TRBJ2-2, with 10 bases that match TRBD2. With V trimmed by 5 bases and J by 4 bases, 4 bases remained unmatched. The length of the CDR3 is 15 residues. Germline V gene data show CDR1 as SGHAT and CDR2 as FQNNGV. DNA for the CDR3: TGTGCCAGCAGCGGGCGGACTAGCGGCACCGGGGAGCTGTTTTTT. Residues: CASSGRTSGTGELFF.

The rearrangement links TRBV7-9 to TRBJ1-2; D is unresolved. This CDR3 contains 12 residues. In germline, CDR1 is SEHNR, CDR2 FQNEAQ (reference sequence). The V and J ends lost 1 base and 7 bases respectively, with 7 bases between them. The CDR3 region is CASSLVYSGYTF. The DNA of the CDR3 is TGTGCCAGCAGCTTAGTATACAGTGGCTACACCTTC.